This TCR beta chain emerged from a study of blood T cell repertoires in COVID-19. Original data processing: Using reference gene primer amplification, nucleated cell counts were estimated. Sequenced by immunoSEQ multiplex PCR; TCRdb stores in-frame clones only, minus some. V and J calls and clone size follow that table, whereas D and trimming were derived from the DNA. The repertoire has some 360,000 clones, 70% to 90% of them found once; the top ten carry approximately 2.5%. V was pared by 5 bases and J by 5 bases, with 8 bases of the junction left unmatched. Germline loops: CDR1 KGHSH, CDR2 LQKENI. The CDR3 has 15 residues.

The J gene is TRBJ1-1, the V gene TRBV18; 10 nucleotides agree with TRBD1. Sequenced input: peripheral blood. The sequence came from an older woman with COVID-19, enrolled during active disease. CDR3 region: CASSTGTGEGTEAFF. The CDR3 bases are TGTGCCAGCTCAACCGGGACAGGGGAGGGTACTGAAGCTTTCTTT.